What follows describes a single T cell receptor (beta chain). Its specificity is unknown. This sample was included in a study of T cell responses to AZD1222 COVID-19 vaccine. Trimming took off 4 bases at V and 2 bases at J, with 11 bases between the two ends. CDR3 length: 14 amino acids. From germline, CDR1 is MNHEY and CDR2 SMNVEV (reference sequence). Findings and limits, study-wide: Donors skewed white British and female; clonal diversity was possibly underestimated. Epitopes outside B.1.351 and B.1.1.7 mutated regions reportedly drew nearly half of spike TCRs. Seropositivity was recorded at baseline in only a handful of AZD1222 recipients.

Using immunoSEQ multiplex PCR, the repertoire was profiled, and TCRdb retains in-frame clones only, with some absent. The sample records 120,000 or so clones, around 93% being singletons. This TCR derives from an adult who received the AZD1222 COVID-19 vaccine. The sample in question was peripheral blood, obtained 28 days after the second AZD1222 dose. The chain combines TRBV27 with TRBJ1-1; D is uncertain. This CDR3 reads CASSSQDGNTEAFF. The CDR3 DNA reads as TGTGCCAGCAGTTCCCAGGATGGAAACACTGAAGCTTTCTTT.